At least ten counts were recorded for the clone carrying this T cell receptor (beta chain). Its target is not known. A TCRbeta library incorporating unique molecular identifiers was prepared. Each CDR3 protein gets one entry after TCRdb re-called the PCR reads with MiXCR. Of hundreds of thousands of distinct CDR3 sequences in the sample, around 14% were seen once. CDR3 length: 14 amino acids. From germline, CDR1 is SGHVS and CDR2 FQNEAQ. V was shortened by 3 bases and J by 0 bases, with 7 bases between the two germline ends. This specimen belongs to a study of T-cell reconstitution after alpha-beta-depleted transplantation in children. General study results and limits: Diversity and T-cell counts at one year after transplant derived mostly from new T cells. About two months after transplant, alpha-beta T cells reportedly came from several hundred expanded graft clones. Day-60 TCRbeta diversity that was high in some patients was derived from surviving recipient T cells and thymic progenitors.

Sequenced here: PBMCs, sampled before TCRalphabeta/CD19-depleted stem cell transplant. The chain has TRBV7-8 and TRBJ2-3; D remains ambiguous. The origin of this receptor is a girl aged 2-10 years with congenital amegakaryocytic thrombocytopenia, due to receive a stem cell transplant. The CDR3 is CASSFSDSTDTQYF. In DNA form, the CDR3 reads TGTGCCAGCAGCTTTTCGGACAGCACAGATACGCAGTATTTT.